This T cell receptor beta chain was recorded in a study of cytomegalovirus exposure and HLA in healthy donors. This PCR relied on a set of 60 Vbeta primers and 13 Jbeta primers. The data were produced by immunoSEQ multiplex PCR, yet TCRdb's version contains in-frame clones alone and is incomplete. The sample consists of fewer than 200,000 clones, over 75% of them appearing once. The CDR3 is made up of 16 amino acids. The germline CDR1 and CDR2 sequences are SGHNT and YYREEE (reference sequence). V was clipped by 2 bases and J by 0 bases; unmatched bases: 4. This sequence originates from a woman in her 50s in good health and CMV-seronegative. The specimen sequenced was PBMCs. The chain combines TRBV5-4 with TRBJ2-2, with 7 bases matching TRBD1. As DNA, the CDR3 is TGTGCCAGCAGCTTCTCCGGGACAGCGAACACCGGGGAGCTGTTTTTT. Translating gives CASSFSGTANTGELFF.